The entry that follows covers one T cell receptor (beta chain) sequence. The antigen is undetermined. The entry originates in a study of T cell repertoires in cytomegalovirus infection. In the study overall: CMV infection together with matching HLA type was indicated by public TCR beta signatures.

TCRdb reanalysed the reads using MiXCR and keeps one entry per CDR3 protein. Of approximately 250,000 distinct CDR3 sequences detected, approximately 9% appear once; the ten largest clones hold approximately 15%. General study findings and limits: In two of eight donors, the top clonotype was HLA-C-restricted CMV-specific.

The V end was cut by 0 bases, the J end by 6 bases, with 10 bases between. The CDR3 has 14 residues. CDR1 and CDR2 (germline): SGHRS, YFSETQ. The genes are TRBV5-1 and TRBJ1-5; tentatively, D is TRBD1 (5 bases). The sequenced sample was PBMCs. The TCR originated in a human donor in good health (CMV status not recorded). Some clones in this sample may be carry-over from other donors' samples. The CDR3 DNA follows: TGCGCCAGCAGCTTGGAAGCAGGGTCTCAGCCCCAGCATTTT. It codes for CASSLEAGSQPQHF.